The clone carrying this T cell receptor beta chain was seen only a few times. This entry comes from a study of blood T cells in healthy people across ages. Trimming took 3 bases from V and 3 from J, leaving 23 bases between them. Germline V CDR1 and CDR2: SNHLY, FYNNEI. This CDR3 spans 18 amino acids. A J-beta primer mix and a sample-barcoded 5' primer were used in a second PCR of about 7 to 12 cycles. TCRdb ran MiXCR on the 5' RACE reads and lists one entry per CDR3 protein. This sample has about 680,000 distinct CDR3 sequences, with approximately 49% found just once. The genes are TRBV2 and TRBJ2-5; D possibly corresponds to TRBD1 (6 bases). The TCR originated in a woman aged 60 to 75 in good health. Material for sequencing was blood. This chain's CDR3 is CASSDLAYGQSFKETQYF. The CDR3 DNA reads TGTGCCAGCAGTGATTTGGCCTATGGACAGAGCTTTAAAGAGACCCAGTACTTC.